These 29 T cell receptor beta chains originate from one sample sequenced in a study of cytomegalovirus exposure and HLA in healthy donors. This PCR relied on a set of 60 Vbeta primers and 13 Jbeta primers. Repertoires were generated with immunoSEQ multiplex PCR, while TCRdb's copy carries only in-frame clones and drops some. The data show about 110,000 clones, just over 75% seen once. The sequencing input was PBMCs. These receptors originate from a man under 40 in good health and CMV-seropositive.

As to this clone: Other DNA sequences of this sample code for an identical CDR3. J is TRBJ1-3 and V is TRBV10-3; TRBD1 agrees at 9 bases. Germline CDR1 reads ENHRY; CDR2 reads SYGVKD. This CDR3 is 12 amino acids long. V was clipped by 11 bases and J by 7 bases; unmatched bases: 6. In nucleotides, the CDR3 is TGTGCCGCGAAAGACAGGGGGAACACCATATATTTT. This encodes CAAKDRGNTIYF.

The chain combines TRBV6-6 with TRBJ2-5; 7 nucleotides align to TRBD1. With the DNA end fitting TRBJ2-7 better, the J assignment may be wrong. Germline V gene data show CDR1 as MNHNY and CDR2 as SVGAGI (reference sequence). This CDR3 has 14 amino acids. CDR3 nucleotide sequence: TGTGCCAGCAGGAGGGGACAGAACAATTACGAGCAGTACTTC. Translating it yields CASRRGQNNYEQYF.

The genes are TRBV6-6 and TRBJ2-7; 10 bases agree with TRBD2. This CDR3 is 15 amino acids long. CDR1 MNHNY and CDR2 SVGAGI come from the germline V gene (reference sequence). J gave up 5 bases and V 7 bases, and 11 bases lay outside the gene matches. CDR3 protein: CASTLTGTSVHEQYF. The CDR3 DNA sequence: TGTGCCAGCACTTTAACCGGGACTAGCGTCCACGAGCAGTACTTC.

The chain uses TRBV30 and TRBJ1-6; weak D call: TRBD1 (5 bases). This CDR3 is 15 amino acids long. V shed 2 bases and J shed 11 bases, with 19 bases lying between them. Germline V gene data show CDR1 as GTSNPN and CDR2 as SVGIG (reference sequence). In DNA form, the CDR3 reads TGTGCCTGGAGTTTCGGGACCGGGAGTTGGGCACCCCTCCACTTT. This gives the protein CAWSFGTGSWAPLHF.

The rearrangement links TRBV30 to TRBJ2-2; 9 bases map to TRBD1. Germline V CDR1 and CDR2: GTSNPN, SVGIG (reference sequence). V dropped 5 bases and J dropped 4; count of bases not matched to a gene: 8. The CDR3 is made up of 15 amino acids. The CDR3 is CAWELDRGTTGELFF. DNA of the CDR3: TGTGCCTGGGAGCTCGACAGGGGGACCACCGGGGAGCTGTTTTTT.

The chain carries TRBV7-2 and TRBJ2-7; the match to TRBD2 covers 11 bases. The germline V gene has CDR1 SGHTA and CDR2 FQGNSA. CDR3 length equals 14 residues. V dropped 5 bases and J dropped 4; count of bases not matched to a gene: 4. The DNA of the CDR3 is TGTGCCAGCAGCGTTATAGCGGGGGGGTACGAGCAGTACTTC. Protein: CASSVIAGGYEQYF.

This clone was picked up a small number of times. CDR3 region: CASSLRDRAYEQYF. DNA of the CDR3: TGTGCCAGCTCACTCCGGGACAGGGCGTACGAGCAGTACTTC. This chain connects TRBV18 to TRBJ2-7, with TRBD1 matching over 9 bases. Germline assignment: CDR1 KGHSH and CDR2 LQKENI. With V trimmed by 4 bases and J by 4 bases, 5 bases remained unmatched. The CDR3 is 14 residues long.

The V call is TRBV7-8, the J call TRBJ2-7, with D uncertain. This CDR3 is 15 amino acids long. Trimming took off 1 base at V and 0 bases at J, with 10 bases between the two ends. Germline values: CDR1 SGHVS, CDR2 FQNEAQ. The CDR3 sequence: CASSLVLLSSYEQYF. The CDR3, as DNA: TGTGCCAGCAGCTTAGTACTTTTAAGCTCCTACGAGCAGTACTTC.

The chain recombines TRBV19 with TRBJ1-5; D ambiguous. V was pared by 1 base and J by 9 bases, with 13 bases between. Per the germline V gene, CDR1 is LNHDA and CDR2 is SQIVND (reference sequence). This CDR3 has 14 amino acids. The CDR3, as DNA: TGTGCCAGTAGTATAGGTGCAGGCTCATGGCCCCAGCATTTT. It translates to CASSIGAGSWPQHF.

The CDR3 DNA reads TGCGCCAGCACCCTACGAGCAGGGGGCACCGGGGAGCTGTTTTTT. The encoded protein is CASTLRAGGTGELFF. This chain connects TRBV4-1 to TRBJ2-2, with 7 bases that match TRBD1. J gave up 4 bases and V 7 bases, and 9 bases lay outside the gene matches. The CDR3 covers 15 residues. CDR1 MGHRA and CDR2 YSYEKL come from the germline V gene.

The V call is TRBV11-1, the J call TRBJ1-1; D remains ambiguous. Germline CDR1 SGHAT, CDR2 FQDESV (reference sequence). This CDR3 has 14 residues. With 5 bases removed from V and 1 base from J, the gap between germline ends came to 11 bases. In DNA form, the CDR3 reads TGTGCCAGCAGCCTGGACGGGAAGAACACTGAAGCTTTCTTT. It translates to CASSLDGKNTEAFF.

The V call is TRBV25-1, the J call TRBJ1-1; D perhaps matches TRBD1 (5 bases). Germline lookup yields CDR1 MGHDK and CDR2 SYGVNS. The CDR3 spans 12 residues. V lost 7 bases and J lost 6, with 12 bases in between. CDR3 in amino acids: CASTPGGAEAFF. The DNA for the CDR3 is TGTGCCAGCACTCCCGGGGGGGCTGAAGCTTTCTTT. Looking up the rest from reference TRBV25-1 and TRBJ1-1 gives the full variable domain: EADIYQTPRYLVIGTGKKITLECSQTMGHDKMYWYQQDPGMELHLIHYSYGVNSTEKGDLSSESTVSRIRTEHFPLTLESARPSHTSQYLCASTPGGAEAFFGQGTRLTVV.

The genes are TRBV19 and TRBJ2-2, with a tentative D call TRBD2 (7 bases). Germline CDR1 is LNHDA and CDR2 is SQIVND (reference sequence). This CDR3 region has 16 residues. Trimming removed 6 bases at V and 4 bases at J, with 18 bases between. CDR3 sequence: CASSAWGGGRTGELFF. CDR3 in DNA: TGTGCCAGTAGCGCCTGGGGCGGGGGCCGCACCGGGGAGCTGTTTTTT.

Comments on this clone: Mismatch with germline at one junction end may stem from a read error. V usage is TRBV27 and J usage is TRBJ1-3; D might be TRBD1 (5 bases). CDR1 and CDR2 from the germline V gene are MNHEY and SMNVEV (reference sequence). CDR3 length: 15 amino acids. CDR3 in DNA: TGTGCCAGCAGTATTACAGGTTCCCCTGGAAGCACCATATATTTT. It codes for CASSITGSPGSTIYF.

The rearrangement joins TRBV7-2 to TRBJ2-3; tentative D call: TRBD2 (6 bases). Germline CDR1 SGHTA, CDR2 FQGNSA. The CDR3 length is 15 residues. Trimming removed 4 bases at V and 1 base at J, with 12 bases between. Here the CDR3 reads CASSSDYLRTDTQYF. The CDR3 region has the DNA TGTGCCAGCAGCTCGGACTATCTACGCACAGATACGCAGTATTTT.

For this clone: Mismatch with germline at one junction end may stem from a read error. The chain couples TRBV6-1 to TRBJ1-5; 8 nucleotides agree with TRBD1. The CDR3 totals 10 residues. Germline-derived CDR1 and CDR2 are MNHNS and SASEGT. Here the CDR3 reads CASSGQGWDF. DNA for the CDR3: TGTGCCAGCAGCGGACAGGGTTGGGATTTT.

This clone was seen more than once but under ten times. The chain carries TRBV19 and TRBJ1-6; possible D gene TRBD1, 5 bases. The CDR3 is 17 residues long. CDR1 and CDR2 (germline): LNHDA, SQIVND (reference sequence). Trimming left V 3 bases short and J 6 bases short, with 18 bases between. For the CDR3, the DNA is TGTGCCAGTAGTATGGGGTCCGGACAAAGCCCTAATTCACCCCTCCACTTT. Translated, it gives CASSMGSGQSPNSPLHF.

The chain is built from TRBV10-2 and TRBJ2-3, with a tentative D call TRBD2 (5 bases). Trimming removed 5 bases at V and 4 bases at J, with 13 bases between. CDR3 length: 14 amino acids. Germline-derived CDR1 and CDR2 are WSHSY and SAAADI. CDR3 in DNA: TGCGCCAGCAGTTTCGTTCTAGCTGCAGATACGCAGTATTTT. This encodes CASSFVLAADTQYF.

The rearrangement links TRBV7-6 to TRBJ2-2, with 9 nucleotides matching TRBD1. Germline CDR1 reads SGHVS; CDR2 reads FNYEAQ. This CDR3 region has 15 residues. V was clipped by 8 bases and J by 5 bases; unmatched bases: 9. This CDR3 reads CASGPGQGTTGELFF. The CDR3 region has the DNA TGTGCCAGCGGACCGGGACAGGGAACGACCGGGGAGCTGTTTTTT. Supplemented by reference TRBV7-6 and TRBJ2-2, the full variable domain reads GAGVSQSPRYKVTKRGQDVALRCDPISGHVSLYWYRQALGQGPEFLTYFNYEAQQDKSGLPNDRFSAERPEGSISTLTIQRTEQRDSAMYRCASGPGQGTTGELFFGEGSRLTVL.

The chain recombines TRBV28 with TRBJ1-2, with 10 bases fitting TRBD1. V dropped 9 bases and J dropped 6; count of bases not matched to a gene: 10. The CDR3 consists of 14 residues. CDR1 is MDHEN, CDR2 SYDVKM, per germline. The CDR3 nucleotides read TGTGCCAGTGAAGGACAGGGGGATTTTCATGGCTACACCTTC. It specifies CASEGQGDFHGYTF.

The rearrangement links TRBV6-6 to TRBJ2-7; D gene ambiguous. This CDR3 is built from 13 residues. V was trimmed by 4 bases and J by 3 bases, leaving 10 bases between them. CDR1 is MNHNY, CDR2 SVGAGI, per germline (reference sequence). The CDR3 here is CASSFLSFYEQYF. CDR3 sequence (DNA): TGTGCCAGCAGTTTTCTCAGTTTCTACGAGCAGTACTTC.

The gene calls are TRBV5-4 and TRBJ1-2; the match to TRBD1 covers 11 bases. The CDR3 loop spans 16 amino acids. The V and J ends lost 0 bases and 8 bases, in that order; junction bases with no gene match: 9. Germline loops: CDR1 SGHNT, CDR2 YYREEE (reference sequence). The CDR3 sequence: CASSLGPGTGGLGYTF. CDR3 DNA: TGTGCCAGCAGCTTGGGGCCCGGGACAGGGGGGTTGGGCTACACCTTC.

The chain joins TRBV7-9 to TRBJ1-4; no reliable D call. V lost 10 bases and J lost 7, with 7 bases in between. The CDR3 consists of 10 residues. Looked up from germline, CDR1 is SEHNR and CDR2 is FQNEAQ (reference sequence). CDR3 region: CATQAEKLFF. The DNA of the CDR3 is TGTGCCACCCAAGCTGAAAAACTGTTTTTT.

The gene calls are TRBV7-6 and TRBJ1-1; 8 bases align to TRBD1. The V gene end was trimmed by 1 base and the J gene end by 1 base; junction bases not matched to a gene: 5. The germline V gene has CDR1 SGHVS and CDR2 FNYEAQ. The CDR3 is made up of 16 amino acids. The CDR3 loop is CASSLGTGTGNTEAFF. CDR3 in DNA: TGTGCCAGCAGCTTAGGGACCGGGACAGGGAACACTGAAGCTTTCTTT.

This clone appeared once. This chain links TRBV19 with TRBJ1-1; D is unclear. V was clipped by 3 bases and J by 5 bases, with 13 bases between them. The CDR3 loop spans 14 amino acids. Germline V gives CDR1 LNHDA, CDR2 SQIVND (reference sequence). The CDR3 sequence: CASSIRGPGTEAFF. The CDR3 coding sequence is TGTGCCAGTAGTATCAGAGGGCCCGGGACTGAAGCTTTCTTT.

This chain uses TRBV27 with TRBJ2-7, with D possibly matching TRBD1 (6 bases). CDR3 length equals 14 residues. The germline gives CDR1 MNHEY, CDR2 SMNVEV (reference sequence). With 2 bases removed from V and 5 bases from J, the gap between germline ends came to 13 bases. Here the CDR3 DNA reads TGTGCCAGCAGTTTAACAGGGATGGTACACGAGCAGTACTTC. Its translation: CASSLTGMVHEQYF.

The chain couples TRBV10-2 to TRBJ2-7; 9 positions match TRBD1. CDR1 WSHSY and CDR2 SAAADI come from the germline V gene. The CDR3 is made up of 14 amino acids. Trimming removed 6 bases from V and 4 bases from J; junction bases left unmatched: 7. The CDR3, as DNA: TGCGCCAGCAGCCCGGGACAGGGAGGTTACGAGCAGTACTTC. Translated, it gives CASSPGQGGYEQYF.

This clone was seen a handful of times. The rearrangement joins TRBV7-6 to TRBJ2-2, with 9 positions matching TRBD1. Germline CDR1 SGHVS, CDR2 FNYEAQ. The trim removed 1 base at V and 4 bases at J, leaving 1 base unmatched. This CDR3 spans 15 amino acids. Here the CDR3 DNA reads TGTGCCAGCAGCTTAGACAGGGGGCTCACCGGGGAGCTGTTTTTT. It encodes CASSLDRGLTGELFF.

To note about this clone: One junction end does not reproduce the germline sequence, and a read error may be involved. Other nucleotide sequences from this sample produce the same CDR3. The J gene is TRBJ2-1, the V gene TRBV5-6, with 13 bases lining up with TRBD2. Germline assignment: CDR1 SGHDT and CDR2 YYEEEE. The CDR3 totals 15 residues. The CDR3 loop is CASSRTSGGYNEQFF. The CDR3, as DNA: TGTGCCAGCAGCCGGACTAGCGGGGGTTACAACGAGCAGTTCTTC.